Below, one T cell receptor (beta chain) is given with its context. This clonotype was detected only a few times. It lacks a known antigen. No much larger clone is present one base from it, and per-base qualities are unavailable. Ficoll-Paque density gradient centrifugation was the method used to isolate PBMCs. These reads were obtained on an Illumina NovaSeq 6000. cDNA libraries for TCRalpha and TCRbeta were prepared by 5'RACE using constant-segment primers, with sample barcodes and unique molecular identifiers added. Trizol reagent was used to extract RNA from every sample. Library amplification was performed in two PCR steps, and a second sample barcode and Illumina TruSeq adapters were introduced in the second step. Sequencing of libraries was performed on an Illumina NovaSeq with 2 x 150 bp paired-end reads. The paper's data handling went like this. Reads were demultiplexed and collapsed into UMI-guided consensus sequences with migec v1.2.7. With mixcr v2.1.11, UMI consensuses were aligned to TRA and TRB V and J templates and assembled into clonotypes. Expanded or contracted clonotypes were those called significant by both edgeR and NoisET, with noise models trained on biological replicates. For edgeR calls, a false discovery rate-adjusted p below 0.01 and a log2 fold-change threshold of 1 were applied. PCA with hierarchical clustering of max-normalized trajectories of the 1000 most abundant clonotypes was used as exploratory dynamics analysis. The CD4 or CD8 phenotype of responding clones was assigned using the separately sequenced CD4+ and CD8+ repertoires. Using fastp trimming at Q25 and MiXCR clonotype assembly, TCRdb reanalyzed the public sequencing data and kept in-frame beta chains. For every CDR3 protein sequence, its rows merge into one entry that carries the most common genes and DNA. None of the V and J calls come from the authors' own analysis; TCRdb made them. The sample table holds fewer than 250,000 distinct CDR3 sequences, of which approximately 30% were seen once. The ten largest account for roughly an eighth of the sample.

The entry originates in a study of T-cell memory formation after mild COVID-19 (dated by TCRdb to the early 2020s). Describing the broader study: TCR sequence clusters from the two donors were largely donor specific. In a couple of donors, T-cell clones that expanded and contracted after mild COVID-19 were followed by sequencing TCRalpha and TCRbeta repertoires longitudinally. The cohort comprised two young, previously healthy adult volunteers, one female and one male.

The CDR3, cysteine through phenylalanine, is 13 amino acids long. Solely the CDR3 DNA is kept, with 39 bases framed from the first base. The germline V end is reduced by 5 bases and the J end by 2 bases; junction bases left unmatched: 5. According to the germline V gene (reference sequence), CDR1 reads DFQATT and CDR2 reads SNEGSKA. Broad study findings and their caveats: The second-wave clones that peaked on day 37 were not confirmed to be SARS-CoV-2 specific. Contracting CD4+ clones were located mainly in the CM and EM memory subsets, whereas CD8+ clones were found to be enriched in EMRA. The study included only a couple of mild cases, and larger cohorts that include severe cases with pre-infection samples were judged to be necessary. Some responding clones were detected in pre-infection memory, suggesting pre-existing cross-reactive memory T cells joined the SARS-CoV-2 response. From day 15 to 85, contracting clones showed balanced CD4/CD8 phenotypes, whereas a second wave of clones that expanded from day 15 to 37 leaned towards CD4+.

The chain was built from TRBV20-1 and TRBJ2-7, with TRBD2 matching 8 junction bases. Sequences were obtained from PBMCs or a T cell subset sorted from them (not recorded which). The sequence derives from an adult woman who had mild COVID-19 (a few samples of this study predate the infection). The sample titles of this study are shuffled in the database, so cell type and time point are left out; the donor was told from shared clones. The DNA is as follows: TGCAGTGCTCCAGCCGGGGGGGCCTACGAGCAGTACTTC. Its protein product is CSAPAGGAYEQYF.